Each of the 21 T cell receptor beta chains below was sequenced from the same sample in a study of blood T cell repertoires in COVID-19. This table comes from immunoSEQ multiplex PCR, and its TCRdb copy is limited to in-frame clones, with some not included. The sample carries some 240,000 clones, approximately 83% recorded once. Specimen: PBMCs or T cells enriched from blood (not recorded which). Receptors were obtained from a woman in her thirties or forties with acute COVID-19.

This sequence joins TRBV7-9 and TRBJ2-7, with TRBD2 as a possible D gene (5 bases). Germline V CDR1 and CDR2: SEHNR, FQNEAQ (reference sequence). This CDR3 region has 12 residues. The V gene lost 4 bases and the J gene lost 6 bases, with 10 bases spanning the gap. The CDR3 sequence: CASSSQGSEQYF. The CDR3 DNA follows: TGTGCCAGCAGCTCCCAAGGGAGCGAGCAGTACTTC.

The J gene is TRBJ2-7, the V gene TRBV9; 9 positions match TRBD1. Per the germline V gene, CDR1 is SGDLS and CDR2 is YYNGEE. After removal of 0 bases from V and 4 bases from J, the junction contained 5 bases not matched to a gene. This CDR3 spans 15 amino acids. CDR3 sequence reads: CASSVGGTGFYEQYF. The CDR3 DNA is TGTGCCAGCAGCGTAGGAGGGACAGGGTTTTACGAGCAGTACTTC.

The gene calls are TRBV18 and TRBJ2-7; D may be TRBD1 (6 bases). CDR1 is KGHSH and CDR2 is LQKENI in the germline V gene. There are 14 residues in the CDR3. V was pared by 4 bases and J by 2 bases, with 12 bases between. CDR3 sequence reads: CASSRKGTTYEQYF. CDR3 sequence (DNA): TGTGCCAGCTCACGAAAAGGGACAACCTACGAGCAGTACTTC.

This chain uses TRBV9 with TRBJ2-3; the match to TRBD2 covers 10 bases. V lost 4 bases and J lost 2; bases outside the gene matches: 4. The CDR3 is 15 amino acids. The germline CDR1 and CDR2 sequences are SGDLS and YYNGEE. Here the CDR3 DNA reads TGTGCCAGCAGCCCTAGCGGGAGAGCCACAGATACGCAGTATTTT. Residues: CASSPSGRATDTQYF.

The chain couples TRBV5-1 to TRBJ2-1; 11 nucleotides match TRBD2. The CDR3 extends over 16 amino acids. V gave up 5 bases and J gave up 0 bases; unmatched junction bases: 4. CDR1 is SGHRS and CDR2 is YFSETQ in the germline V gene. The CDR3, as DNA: TGCGCCAGCAGGGGACTAGCGGAGAGCTCCTACAATGAGCAGTTCTTC. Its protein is CASRGLAESSYNEQFF.

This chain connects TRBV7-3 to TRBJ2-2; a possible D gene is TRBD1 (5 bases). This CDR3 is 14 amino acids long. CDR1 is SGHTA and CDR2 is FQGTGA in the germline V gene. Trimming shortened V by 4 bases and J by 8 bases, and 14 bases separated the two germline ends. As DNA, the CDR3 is TGTGCCAGCAGCTCCCAGGGTGCTAATGGGGAGCTGTTTTTT. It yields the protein CASSSQGANGELFF.

The CDR3 nucleotides read TGTGCCAGCAGTTCACCCGGGGGGCGGCCCCAGCATTTT. It yields the protein CASSSPGGRPQHF. This rearrangement joins TRBV28 to TRBJ1-5; D possibly corresponds to TRBD1 (6 bases). Between the trimmed V and J ends, which lost 4 bases and 9 bases, there was a span of 13 bases. Germline CDR1 reads MDHEN; CDR2 reads SYDVKM. This CDR3 has 13 residues. The whole variable domain, filled in from reference TRBV28 and TRBJ1-5, reads DVKVTQSSRYLVKRTGEKVFLECVQDMDHENMFWYRQDPGLGLRLIYFSYDVKMKEKGDIPEGYSVSREKKERFSLILESASTNQTSMYLCASSSPGGRPQHFGDGTRLSIL.

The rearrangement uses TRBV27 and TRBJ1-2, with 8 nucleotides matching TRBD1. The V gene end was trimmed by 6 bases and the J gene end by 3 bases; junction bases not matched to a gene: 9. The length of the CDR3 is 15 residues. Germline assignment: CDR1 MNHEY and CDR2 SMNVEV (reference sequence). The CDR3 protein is CASRTKGQAYYGYTF. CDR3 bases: TGTGCCAGCAGGACAAAGGGACAGGCCTACTATGGCTACACCTTC.

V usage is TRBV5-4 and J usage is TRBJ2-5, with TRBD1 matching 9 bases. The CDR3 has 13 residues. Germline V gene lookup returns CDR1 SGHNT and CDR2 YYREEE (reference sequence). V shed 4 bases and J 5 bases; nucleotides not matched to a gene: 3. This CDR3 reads CASSPGQGETQYF. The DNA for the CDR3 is TGTGCCAGCAGCCCCGGACAGGGGGAGACCCAGTACTTC.

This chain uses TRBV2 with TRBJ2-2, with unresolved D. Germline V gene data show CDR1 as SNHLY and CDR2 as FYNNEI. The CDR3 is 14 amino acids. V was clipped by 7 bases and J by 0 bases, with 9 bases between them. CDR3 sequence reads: CASMGLANTGELFF. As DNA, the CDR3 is TGTGCCAGCATGGGCCTCGCGAACACCGGGGAGCTGTTTTTT.

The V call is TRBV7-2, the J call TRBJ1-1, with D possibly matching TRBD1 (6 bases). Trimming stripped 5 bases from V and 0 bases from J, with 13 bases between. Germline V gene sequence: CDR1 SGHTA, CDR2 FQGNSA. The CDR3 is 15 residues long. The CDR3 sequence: CASSPSGTMNTEAFF. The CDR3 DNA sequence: TGTGCCAGCAGCCCATCCGGGACAATGAACACTGAAGCTTTCTTT.

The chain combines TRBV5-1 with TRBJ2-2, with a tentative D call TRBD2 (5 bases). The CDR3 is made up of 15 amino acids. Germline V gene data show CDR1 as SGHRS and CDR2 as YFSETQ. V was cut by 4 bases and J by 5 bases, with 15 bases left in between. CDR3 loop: CASSLKGGSTGELFF. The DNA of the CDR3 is TGCGCCAGCAGCCTCAAAGGAGGATCGACCGGGGAGCTGTTTTTT.

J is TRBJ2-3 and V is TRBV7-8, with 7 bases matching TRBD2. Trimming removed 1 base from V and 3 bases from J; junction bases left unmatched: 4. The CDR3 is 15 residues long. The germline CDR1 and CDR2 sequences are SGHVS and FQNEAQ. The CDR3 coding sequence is TGTGCCAGCAGCTTAGTACCCGGGAGGACAGATACGCAGTATTTT. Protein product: CASSLVPGRTDTQYF. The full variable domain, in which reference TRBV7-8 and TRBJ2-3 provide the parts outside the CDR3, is GAGVSQSPRYKVAKRGQDVALRCDPISGHVSLFWYQQALGQGPEFLTYFQNEAQLDKSGLPSDRFFAERPEGSVSTLKIQRTQQEDSAVYLCASSLVPGRTDTQYFGPGTRLTVL.

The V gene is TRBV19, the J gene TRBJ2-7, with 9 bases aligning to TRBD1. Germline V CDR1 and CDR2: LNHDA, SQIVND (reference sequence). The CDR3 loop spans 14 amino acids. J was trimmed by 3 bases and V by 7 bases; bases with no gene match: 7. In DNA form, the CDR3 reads TGTGCCAGTACCCGGACAGGGGACAGCTACGAGCAGTACTTC. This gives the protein CASTRTGDSYEQYF.

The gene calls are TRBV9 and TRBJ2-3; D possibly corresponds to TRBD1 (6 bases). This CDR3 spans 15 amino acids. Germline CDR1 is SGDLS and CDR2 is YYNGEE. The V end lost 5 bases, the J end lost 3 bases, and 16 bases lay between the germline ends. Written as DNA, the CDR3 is TGTGCCAGCAGTTTAGGGGGAGTGGGTACAGATACGCAGTATTTT. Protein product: CASSLGGVGTDTQYF.

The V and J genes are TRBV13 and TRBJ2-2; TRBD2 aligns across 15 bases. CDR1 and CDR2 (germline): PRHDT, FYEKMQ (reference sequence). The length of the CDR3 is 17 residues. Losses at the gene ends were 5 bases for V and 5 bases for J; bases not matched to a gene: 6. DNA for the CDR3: TGTGCCAGCAGCGACTCCGGACTAGCGGGAGGGACCGGGGAGCTGTTTTTT. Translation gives CASSDSGLAGGTGELFF.

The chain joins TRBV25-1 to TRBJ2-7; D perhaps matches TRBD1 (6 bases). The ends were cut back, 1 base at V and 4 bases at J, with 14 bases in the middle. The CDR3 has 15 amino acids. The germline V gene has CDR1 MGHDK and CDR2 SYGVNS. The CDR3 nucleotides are TGTGCCAGCAGTGAATCGAGAGAAGGGGGTTACGAGCAGTACTTC. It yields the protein CASSESREGGYEQYF.

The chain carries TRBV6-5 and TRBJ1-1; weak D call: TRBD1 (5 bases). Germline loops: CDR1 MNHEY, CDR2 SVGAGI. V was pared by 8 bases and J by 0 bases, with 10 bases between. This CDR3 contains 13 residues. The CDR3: CASVSGMNTEAFF. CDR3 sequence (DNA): TGTGCCAGCGTCTCAGGGATGAACACTGAAGCTTTCTTT.

Here the CDR3 DNA reads TGCGCCAGCAGCCAAGATGGGGGACTAGCGAGCTCCTACGAGCAGTACTTC. The encoded protein is CASSQDGGLASSYEQYF. V and J are TRBV4-1 and TRBJ2-7, with 10 bases identical to TRBD2. After removal of 0 bases from V and 0 bases from J, the junction contained 5 bases not matched to a gene. CDR1 MGHRA and CDR2 YSYEKL come from the germline V gene. There are 17 residues in the CDR3.

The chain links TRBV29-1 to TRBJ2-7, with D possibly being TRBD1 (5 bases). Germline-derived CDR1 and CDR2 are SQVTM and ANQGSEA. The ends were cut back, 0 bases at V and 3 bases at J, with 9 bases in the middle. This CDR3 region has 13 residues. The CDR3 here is CSVEDQGFYEQYF. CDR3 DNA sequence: TGCAGCGTTGAAGATCAGGGATTCTACGAGCAGTACTTC.

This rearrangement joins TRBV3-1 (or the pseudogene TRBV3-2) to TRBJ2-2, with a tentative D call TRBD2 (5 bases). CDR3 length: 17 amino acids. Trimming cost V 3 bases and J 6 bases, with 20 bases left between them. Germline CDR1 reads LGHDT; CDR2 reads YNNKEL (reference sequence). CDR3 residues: CASSHAGVGSFAGELFF. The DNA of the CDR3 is TGTGCCAGCAGCCACGCCGGGGTCGGGTCTTTCGCCGGGGAGCTGTTTTTT.